Listed below are T cell receptor beta chains from one sample, sequenced in a study of cytomegalovirus exposure and HLA in healthy donors. Some clones are missing from TCRdb's copy, which holds only in-frame ones; the method was immunoSEQ multiplex PCR. The data contain 140,000 to 150,000 clones, 80% of them singletons. Sequenced material: PBMCs. Receptors originate from a woman in her twenties or thirties in good health and CMV-seronegative. The CDR3 runs from the conserved cysteine through the conserved F or W. A D gene is named only where the DNA matches it firmly. The size entry is marked missing in some rows and otherwise reads once, few, many or a size class.

>TRBJ2-7|TRBD1|-|TRBV18
CASSDGTGDEQYF
TGTGCCAGCTCAGATGGGACAGGGGACGAGCAGTACTTC
>TRBJ2-1|-|-|TRBV27
CASRLGRRQFF
TGTGCCAGCAGATTGGGCAGACGGCAGTTCTTC
>TRBJ1-5|TRBD1|-|TRBV7-8
CASSRTGAVNNQPQHF
TGTGCCAGCAGCCGCACAGGGGCTGTAAACAATCAGCCCCAGCATTTT
>TRBJ2-5|-|-|TRBV5-1
CASSPLLREKETQYF
TGCGCCAGCAGCCCGCTCTTGAGGGAAAAAGAGACCCAGTACTTC
>TRBJ1-1|-|-|TRBV7-3
CASSLNNLPGFF
TGTGCCAGCAGCTTAAACAATCTGCCTGGTTTCTTT
>TRBJ2-7|TRBD1|-|TRBV19
CASSLGTGFFYEQYF
TGTGCCAGTAGTCTCGGGACAGGGTTTTTCTACGAGCAGTACTTC
>TRBJ2-5|TRBD1|once|TRBV19
CASSTDTSGQGFQETQYF
TGTGCCAGTAGTACAGACACGAGTGGACAGGGGTTCCAAGAGACCCAGTACTTC
>TRBJ2-7|-|once|TRBV14
CASSLAPFAGAYPTKEQYF
TGTGCCAGCAGCCTAGCCCCATTCGCGGGGGCCTACCCTACGAAGGAGCAGTACTTC
>TRBJ2-3|TRBD2|-|TRBV10-1
CASSGGTSVTDTQYF
TGCGCCAGCAGTGGCGGGACTAGCGTCACAGATACGCAGTATTTT
>TRBJ1-1|-|-|TRBV6-1
CASSEQTEAFF
TGTGCCAGCAGTGAACAAACTGAAGCTTTCTTT
>TRBJ2-7|-|-|TRBV6-5
CASSSAWSSYEQYF
TGTGCCAGCAGTTCCGCCTGGAGCTCCTACGAGCAGTACTTC
>TRBJ1-1|TRBD1|-|TRBV19
CASSTTWTGQNTEAFF
TGTGCCAGTAGTACAACTTGGACAGGGCAGAACACTGAAGCTTTCTTT
>TRBJ2-3|-|-|TRBV28
CASSFVRRTSTDTQYF
TGTGCCAGCAGTTTTGTCCGTCGGACTAGCACAGATACGCAGTATTTT
>TRBJ2-1|-|-|TRBV5-4
CASSQTRASNEQFF
TGTGCCAGCAGCCAGACTAGGGCAAGCAATGAGCAGTTCTTC
>TRBJ1-1|-|-|TRBV7-3
CASSPNQIRGTEAFF
TGTGCCAGCAGCCCCAACCAAATCCGGGGTACTGAAGCTTTCTTT
>TRBJ1-1|-|-|TRBV5-1
CASSPLTLENTEAFF
TGCGCCAGCAGCCCGCTGACACTTGAGAACACTGAAGCTTTCTTT
>TRBJ2-7|TRBD2|-|TRBV7-2
CASSPVGLAGSEQYF
TGTGCCAGCAGCCCCGTAGGACTAGCGGGAAGCGAGCAGTACTTC
>TRBJ2-2|TRBD2|-|TRBV25-1
CASSGRGINTGELFF
TGTGCCAGCAGTGGGCGGGGGATAAACACCGGGGAGCTGTTTTTT
>TRBJ2-1|TRBD2|-|TRBV5-1
CASSLLAGGENEQFF
TGCGCCAGCAGCTTACTAGCGGGAGGTGAAAATGAGCAGTTCTTC
>TRBJ1-3|TRBD1|-|TRBV15
CATSRPGQAISGNTIYF
TGTGCCACCAGCAGACCCGGACAGGCGATCTCTGGAAACACCATATATTTT
>TRBJ2-7|TRBD2|-|TRBV27
CASSGRLSYEQYF
TGTGCCAGTAGCGGGAGACTCTCCTACGAGCAGTACTTC
>TRBJ1-5|-|-|TRBV19
CASSMGRRGRQPQHF
TGTGCCAGTAGTATGGGGCGAAGGGGCCGACAGCCCCAGCATTTT
>TRBJ2-2|TRBD1|once|TRBV5-6
CASSLGGFGELFF
TGTGCCAGCAGCTTAGGGGGCTTCGGGGAGCTGTTTTTT
>TRBJ1-2|TRBD1|-|TRBV9
CASSEGDRSLYGYTF
TGTGCCAGCAGCGAGGGGGACAGGAGCCTCTATGGCTACACCTTC
>TRBJ1-4|TRBD1|-|TRBV6-5
CASRTGREKLFF
TGTGCCAGTCGGACAGGGCGGGAAAAACTGTTTTTT
>TRBJ2-2|TRBD1|-|TRBV6-1
CASSESGTGVGVGELFF
TGTGCCAGCAGTGAATCCGGGACAGGGGTGGGGGTCGGGGAGCTGTTTTTT
>TRBJ2-1|TRBD2|-|TRBV5-1
CASSSLTSGLYNEQFF
TGCGCCAGCAGCTCATTGACTAGCGGGTTGTACAATGAGCAGTTCTTC
>TRBJ1-1|-|few|TRBV7-3
CASSLTSGNTEAFF
TGTGCCAGCAGCTTAACGTCAGGGAACACTGAAGCTTTCTTT
>TRBJ1-1|-|-|TRBV30
CAWRLQQLDTEAFF
TGTGCCTGGAGGTTACAGCAGTTGGACACTGAAGCTTTCTTT
>TRBJ1-1|-|-|TRBV2
CASRGHSMNTEAFF
TGTGCCAGCAGGGGGCACTCCATGAACACTGAAGCTTTCTTT
>TRBJ2-2|TRBD1|once|TRBV2
CASPPTGTGGSGELFF
TGTGCCAGCCCCCCGACGGGGACAGGGGGCTCGGGGGAGCTGTTTTTT
>TRBJ2-3|TRBD2|-|TRBV7-2
CASRGGLAGGDTQYF
TGTGCCAGCAGAGGGGGACTAGCGGGAGGAGATACGCAGTATTTT
>TRBJ1-6|TRBD1|-|TRBV29-1
CSVTTGPYNSPLHF
TGCAGCGTGACGACAGGGCCCTATAATTCACCCCTCCACTTT